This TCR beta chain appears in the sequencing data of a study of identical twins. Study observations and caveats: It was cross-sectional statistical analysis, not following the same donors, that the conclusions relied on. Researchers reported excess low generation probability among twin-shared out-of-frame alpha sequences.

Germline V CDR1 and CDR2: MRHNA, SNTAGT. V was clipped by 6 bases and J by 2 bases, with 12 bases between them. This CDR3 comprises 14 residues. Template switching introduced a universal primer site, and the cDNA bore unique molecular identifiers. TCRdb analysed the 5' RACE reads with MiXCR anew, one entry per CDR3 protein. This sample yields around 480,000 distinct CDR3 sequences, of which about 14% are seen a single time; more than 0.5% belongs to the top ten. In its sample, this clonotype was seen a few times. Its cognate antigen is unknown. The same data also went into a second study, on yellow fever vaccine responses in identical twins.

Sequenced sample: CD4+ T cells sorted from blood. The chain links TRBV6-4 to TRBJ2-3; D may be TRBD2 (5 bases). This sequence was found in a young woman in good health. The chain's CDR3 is CASSRAGDTDTQYF. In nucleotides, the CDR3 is TGTGCCAGCAGCCGGGCCGGGGACACAGATACGCAGTATTTT.